This is a list of T cell receptor beta chains from one sample in a study of blood T cell repertoires in COVID-19. Sequencing was performed with immunoSEQ multiplex PCR; in TCRdb, only in-frame clones are kept and a portion is missing. The profile shows just under 350,000 clones, around 91% of them singletons. The sample taken for sequencing was peripheral blood. These receptors came from a woman aged 18-29 years who had recovered from COVID-19. CDR3s include the opening cysteine and the closing phenylalanine or tryptophan. A D gene is named only where the DNA matches it firmly. Clone size, where shown, is once, few, many, or a class for clones that have expanded.

v_call: TRBV2; clone_size: NA; j_call: TRBJ2-2; d_call: TRBD2; cdr3_aa: CASRELAVNTGELFF; cdr3_nt: TGTGCCAGCAGAGAACTAGCGGTAAACACCGGGGAGCTGTTTTTT
v_call: TRBV19; clone_size: NA; j_call: TRBJ1-1; d_call: TRBD1; cdr3_aa: CASTGDRGFNTEAFF; cdr3_nt: TGTGCCAGTACGGGGGACAGGGGATTTAACACTGAAGCTTTCTTT
v_call: TRBV28; clone_size: once; j_call: TRBJ1-3; d_call: TRBD1; cdr3_aa: CASNQQGGGGNTIYF; cdr3_nt: TGTGCCAGCAATCAACAGGGGGGCGGGGGAAACACCATATATTTT
v_call: TRBV10-3; clone_size: NA; j_call: TRBJ2-3; d_call: TRBD2; cdr3_aa: CAISEPPGLAGETDTQYF; cdr3_nt: TGTGCCATCAGTGAGCCCCCGGGACTAGCGGGAGAAACAGATACGCAGTATTTT
v_call: TRBV30; clone_size: NA; j_call: TRBJ1-1; d_call: NA; cdr3_aa: CAWSSGFINTEAFF; cdr3_nt: TGTGCCTGGAGCTCGGGTTTTATAAACACTGAAGCTTTCTTT
v_call: TRBV7-2; clone_size: NA; j_call: TRBJ2-3; d_call: TRBD2; cdr3_aa: CASSSRLAGQDTQYF; cdr3_nt: TGTGCCAGCAGCTCCCGTTTAGCGGGGCAAGATACGCAGTATTTT
v_call: TRBV7-2; clone_size: NA; j_call: TRBJ2-5; d_call: TRBD1; cdr3_aa: CASSLGQGGWETQYF; cdr3_nt: TGTGCCAGCAGCTTAGGACAGGGGGGCTGGGAGACCCAGTACTTC
v_call: TRBV11-2; clone_size: NA; j_call: TRBJ2-3; d_call: NA; cdr3_aa: CASSLSGPRVDTQYF; cdr3_nt: TGTGCCAGCAGCTTAAGCGGGCCCCGGGTAGATACGCAGTATTTT
v_call: TRBV7-2; clone_size: NA; j_call: TRBJ1-1; d_call: NA; cdr3_aa: CASSLVGGGTEAFF; cdr3_nt: TGTGCCAGCAGCTTAGTTGGCGGGGGCACTGAAGCTTTCTTT
v_call: TRBV5-6; clone_size: NA; j_call: TRBJ1-1; d_call: NA; cdr3_aa: CASSLEDSTLGSFF; cdr3_nt: TGTGCCAGCAGCTTGGAGGACTCTACCCTAGGTTCGTTCTTT
v_call: TRBV28; clone_size: NA; j_call: TRBJ1-2; d_call: NA; cdr3_aa: CASGRAGQGYGYTF; cdr3_nt: TGTGCCAGCGGGCGAGCGGGGCAGGGCTATGGCTACACCTTC
v_call: TRBV30; clone_size: NA; j_call: TRBJ1-5; d_call: NA; cdr3_aa: CAWSVQENQPQHF; cdr3_nt: TGTGCCTGGAGTGTACAGGAAAATCAGCCCCAGCATTTT
v_call: TRBV6-2/TRBV6-3; clone_size: NA; j_call: TRBJ2-3; d_call: TRBD2; cdr3_aa: CASSTGLAGSLTDTQYF; cdr3_nt: TGTGCCAGCAGTACGGGACTAGCGGGCTCTCTCACAGATACGCAGTATTTT
v_call: TRBV9; clone_size: NA; j_call: TRBJ1-6; d_call: NA; cdr3_aa: CASSVDNRGYSPLHF; cdr3_nt: TGTGCCAGCAGCGTAGATAATAGGGGTTATTCACCCCTCCACTTT
v_call: TRBV18; clone_size: NA; j_call: TRBJ2-3; d_call: NA; cdr3_aa: CASSPPAVTDTQYF; cdr3_nt: TGTGCCAGCTCACCACCCGCGGTCACAGATACGCAGTATTTT
v_call: TRBV6-5; clone_size: NA; j_call: TRBJ2-1; d_call: NA; cdr3_aa: CASSSNFGEQFF; cdr3_nt: TGTGCCAGCAGCTCTAATTTCGGGGAGCAGTTCTTC
v_call: TRBV11-2; clone_size: NA; j_call: TRBJ1-2; d_call: NA; cdr3_aa: CASSFPLLGYTF; cdr3_nt: TGTGCCAGCAGCTTCCCCCTTTTGGGCTACACCTTC
v_call: TRBV4-3; clone_size: NA; j_call: TRBJ2-4; d_call: TRBD2; cdr3_aa: CASSQDRGGGNIQYF; cdr3_nt: TGCGCCAGCAGCCAAGATCGGGGCGGGGGGAACATTCAGTACTTC
v_call: TRBV18; clone_size: NA; j_call: TRBJ2-1; d_call: NA; cdr3_aa: CASSPPRPSSYNEQFF; cdr3_nt: TGTGCCAGCTCACCACCGCGGCCTAGCTCCTACAATGAGCAGTTCTTC
v_call: TRBV4-3; clone_size: NA; j_call: TRBJ2-2; d_call: TRBD1; cdr3_aa: CASSQENVGRRTGERNTGELFF; cdr3_nt: TGCGCCAGCAGCCAAGAGAATGTCGGGCGGAGGACAGGGGAAAGAAACACCGGGGAGCTGTTTTTT
v_call: TRBV9; clone_size: NA; j_call: TRBJ1-3; d_call: NA; cdr3_aa: CASSGPPMRSGNTIYF; cdr3_nt: TGTGCCAGCAGCGGGCCGCCCATGAGGAGTGGAAACACCATATATTTT
v_call: TRBV2; clone_size: NA; j_call: TRBJ2-3; d_call: TRBD2; cdr3_aa: CASSTTSRDTQYF; cdr3_nt: TGTGCCAGCAGTACGACTAGCAGGGATACGCAGTATTTT
v_call: TRBV6-2/TRBV6-3; clone_size: NA; j_call: TRBJ2-6; d_call: NA; cdr3_aa: CASSYVAGTTSGANVLTF; cdr3_nt: TGTGCCAGCAGTTACGTGGCGGGGACGACCTCTGGGGCCAACGTCCTGACTTTC
v_call: TRBV6-5; clone_size: once; j_call: TRBJ1-2; d_call: NA; cdr3_aa: CASSWTPTGFYGYTF; cdr3_nt: TGTGCCAGCAGTTGGACACCTACAGGGTTCTATGGCTACACCTTC
v_call: TRBV9; clone_size: NA; j_call: TRBJ1-6; d_call: NA; cdr3_aa: CASSVEGNSPLHF; cdr3_nt: TGTGCCAGCAGCGTAGAGGGGAATTCACCCCTCCACTTT
v_call: TRBV19; clone_size: NA; j_call: TRBJ1-2; d_call: NA; cdr3_aa: CASSPQVGGYTF; cdr3_nt: TGTGCCAGTAGTCCACAGGTGGGCGGCTACACCTTC
v_call: TRBV27; clone_size: NA; j_call: TRBJ1-6; d_call: TRBD1; cdr3_aa: CASSFTLYRGLGNSPLHF; cdr3_nt: TGTGCCAGCAGTTTTACTCTATACAGGGGGCTGGGGAATTCACCCCTCCACTTT
v_call: TRBV20-1; clone_size: NA; j_call: TRBJ1-5; d_call: NA; cdr3_aa: CSASTGRVYPQHF; cdr3_nt: TGCAGTGCTAGTACGGGCAGGGTGTATCCCCAGCATTTT
v_call: TRBV19; clone_size: NA; j_call: TRBJ1-2; d_call: NA; cdr3_aa: CATDGPHRGYGYTF; cdr3_nt: TGTGCCACGGACGGGCCTCATAGGGGCTATGGCTACACCTTC
v_call: TRBV2; clone_size: few; j_call: TRBJ1-5; d_call: TRBD1; cdr3_aa: CASSWTGYDNQPQHF; cdr3_nt: TGTGCCAGCAGTTGGACAGGGTACGACAATCAGCCCCAGCATTTT
v_call: TRBV10-1; clone_size: NA; j_call: TRBJ2-2; d_call: NA; cdr3_aa: CASSEQGGPGGELFF; cdr3_nt: TGCGCCAGCAGTGAGCAGGGGGGCCCGGGCGGGGAGCTGTTTTTT
v_call: TRBV5-1; clone_size: NA; j_call: TRBJ2-5; d_call: TRBD2; cdr3_aa: CASSPRTSAQETQYF; cdr3_nt: TGCGCCAGCAGCCCCCGGACTAGCGCCCAAGAGACCCAGTACTTC
v_call: TRBV3-1/TRBV3-2; clone_size: NA; j_call: TRBJ2-1; d_call: NA; cdr3_aa: CASSQEGRNEQFF; cdr3_nt: TGTGCCAGCAGCCAGGAGGGGCGGAATGAGCAGTTCTTC
v_call: TRBV2; clone_size: NA; j_call: TRBJ2-3; d_call: NA; cdr3_aa: CASSEAVGSADTQYF; cdr3_nt: TGTGCCAGCAGTGAAGCCGTCGGGAGTGCAGATACGCAGTATTTT
v_call: TRBV3-1/TRBV3-2; clone_size: NA; j_call: TRBJ1-4; d_call: TRBD1; cdr3_aa: CASRRTGALPNEKLFF; cdr3_nt: TGTGCCAGCCGACGGACAGGGGCGCTCCCTAATGAAAAACTGTTTTTT
v_call: TRBV30; clone_size: few; j_call: TRBJ2-2; d_call: TRBD2; cdr3_aa: CAWNEREGRLFF; cdr3_nt: TGTGCCTGGAACGAGCGGGAAGGTCGGCTGTTTTTT
v_call: TRBV9; clone_size: NA; j_call: TRBJ2-1; d_call: NA; cdr3_aa: CASSVVGAPRSEQFF; cdr3_nt: TGTGCCAGCAGCGTAGTAGGGGCCCCCCGCAGTGAGCAGTTCTTC
v_call: TRBV18; clone_size: NA; j_call: TRBJ1-2; d_call: NA; cdr3_aa: CASSPAFPGKTTTGGYTF; cdr3_nt: TGTGCCAGCTCACCCGCTTTCCCCGGGAAAACGACAACGGGTGGCTACACCTTC
v_call: TRBV6-6; clone_size: NA; j_call: TRBJ2-1; d_call: TRBD2; cdr3_aa: CASSYSTLAGEQFF; cdr3_nt: TGTGCCAGCAGTTACTCGACACTAGCGGGGGAGCAGTTCTTC
v_call: TRBV10-2; clone_size: NA; j_call: TRBJ2-1; d_call: TRBD1; cdr3_aa: CASSPDRVRNEQFF; cdr3_nt: TGCGCCAGCAGCCCGGACAGGGTAAGGAATGAGCAGTTCTTC
v_call: TRBV6-1; clone_size: NA; j_call: TRBJ1-4; d_call: TRBD1; cdr3_aa: CASSDTGGREKLFF; cdr3_nt: TGTGCCAGCAGTGATACAGGGGGACGCGAAAAACTGTTTTTT
v_call: TRBV27; clone_size: NA; j_call: TRBJ1-2; d_call: TRBD1; cdr3_aa: CASSRRTGGDYGYTF; cdr3_nt: TGTGCCAGCAGTAGAAGGACAGGGGGCGACTATGGCTACACCTTC
v_call: TRBV4-1; clone_size: NA; j_call: TRBJ2-1; d_call: TRBD2; cdr3_aa: CASSQERLADSNEQFF; cdr3_nt: TGCGCCAGCAGCCAAGAAAGACTAGCGGACAGCAATGAGCAGTTCTTC
v_call: TRBV15; clone_size: NA; j_call: TRBJ1-2; d_call: NA; cdr3_aa: CATSSDPALALDYGYTF; cdr3_nt: TGTGCCACCAGCAGTGATCCGGCCTTAGCCCTTGACTATGGCTACACCTTC
v_call: TRBV4-3; clone_size: NA; j_call: TRBJ2-3; d_call: TRBD1; cdr3_aa: CASSQEDRGTDTQYF; cdr3_nt: TGCGCCAGCAGCCAGGAGGACAGGGGCACAGATACGCAGTATTTT
v_call: TRBV18; clone_size: NA; j_call: TRBJ1-1; d_call: NA; cdr3_aa: CASSPLQLDRRNTEAFF; cdr3_nt: TGTGCCAGCTCTCCCCTTCAGCTTGACAGGCGGAACACTGAAGCTTTCTTT
v_call: TRBV24-1; clone_size: NA; j_call: TRBJ1-5; d_call: NA; cdr3_aa: CATSDPKGGNQPQHF; cdr3_nt: TGTGCCACCAGTGACCCAAAGGGAGGCAATCAGCCCCAGCATTTT
v_call: TRBV5-6; clone_size: once; j_call: TRBJ1-2; d_call: TRBD1; cdr3_aa: CASSLPGQGRNYGYTF; cdr3_nt: TGTGCCAGCAGCTTGCCGGGACAGGGAAGAAACTATGGCTACACCTTC
v_call: TRBV6-2/TRBV6-3; clone_size: NA; j_call: TRBJ1-6; d_call: TRBD1; cdr3_aa: CASSRGTARGSPLHF; cdr3_nt: TGTGCCAGCAGTCGCGGGACAGCGCGGGGTTCACCCCTCCACTTT
v_call: TRBV12-3/TRBV12-4; clone_size: NA; j_call: TRBJ1-2; d_call: TRBD1; cdr3_aa: CASSPTGFNGYTF; cdr3_nt: TGTGCCAGCAGCCCGACAGGGTTTAATGGCTACACCTTC